The entry that follows covers one T cell receptor (beta chain) sequence. Germline V gene data show CDR1 as SGHRS and CDR2 as YFSETQ. The CDR3 contains 13 residues. This entry is derived from a study of T cells expressing NK-cell markers. From the 5' RACE reads, TCRdb lists one entry per CDR3 protein and no DNA. The sample totals fewer than 550,000 distinct CDR3 sequences. This clonotype was obtained from a woman aged 50 to 65 in good health. Sequencing used blood T cells: a sorted CD56 or NKG2C T cell subset, CD4+ or CD8+ T cells, or bulk PBMC T cells (not recorded which). The chain is built from TRBV5-1 and TRBJ1-4. CDR3 amino acids: CASSLVYSEKLFF.